Listed below are T cell receptor beta chains from one sample, sequenced in a study of control samples from healthy donors and cancer patients. Sequencing used immunoSEQ multiplex PCR; TCRdb keeps in-frame clones, though not all of them. The sample holds tens of thousands of clones; approximately 90% are singletons and the top ten take about a fifth. Sequenced sample: PBMCs. The source is a woman aged 40 to 55 with head and neck cancer. Each CDR3 is given with its conserved first and last residue. Each record gives: V gene, D gene, clone size, J gene, CDR3 protein, CDR3 DNA. A D gene is named only where the DNA matches it firmly. Size values are once, few and many counts, or a class for expanded clones, and some rows have none.

TRBV6-5	.	.	TRBJ1-1	CASVRGWDTEAFF	TGTGCCAGCGTCAGGGGCTGGGACACTGAAGCTTTCTTT
TRBV18	TRBD2	.	TRBJ2-3	CASSRVGRVNGPDTQYF	TGTGCCAGCTCACGCGTGGGGAGGGTGAATGGTCCGGATACGCAGTATTTT
TRBV3-1/TRBV3-2	.	few	TRBJ1-2	CASSQDSRGYTF	TGTGCCAGCAGCCAAGACAGTCGGGGCTACACCTTC
TRBV3-1/TRBV3-2	.	.	TRBJ1-6	CASSHTGYNSPLHF	TGTGCCAGCAGCCATACAGGTTATAATTCACCCCTCCACTTT
TRBV5-4	.	once	TRBJ2-5	CAGRDGRQETQYF	TGTGCCGGACGAGACGGGAGACAAGAGACCCAGTACTTC
TRBV18	TRBD1	once	TRBJ1-1	CASSFSGQRSTEAFF	TGTGCCAGCTCCTTCTCGGGACAGCGGAGCACTGAAGCTTTCTTT
TRBV23-1	.	.	TRBJ2-7	CASSQSALRSEQYF	TGCGCCAGCAGTCAATCGGCACTCCGGAGTGAGCAGTACTTC
TRBV7-8	TRBD1	.	TRBJ1-5	CASSSQRTGGLEGSQPQHF	TGTGCCAGCAGCTCGCAGAGGACAGGGGGCCTGGAGGGGAGTCAGCCCCAGCATTTT
TRBV10-3	TRBD2	.	TRBJ2-3	CAISRLAGGENTQYF	TGTGCCATCAGCCGCCTAGCGGGAGGGGAAAATACGCAGTATTTT
TRBV3-1/TRBV3-2	TRBD1	.	TRBJ1-4	CASSQSWTGEKLFF	TGTGCCAGCAGCCAGTCATGGACAGGGGAGAAACTGTTTTTT
TRBV19	.	.	TRBJ2-7	CASSLTRDIYEQYF	TGTGCCAGTAGTTTAACCCGGGACATCTACGAGCAGTACTTC
TRBV5-1	.	.	TRBJ2-7	CASSLGDTSEQYF	TGCGCCAGCAGCTTGGGTGACACCAGCGAGCAGTACTTC
TRBV4-1	.	.	TRBJ1-3	CASSQGRRLGQRNTIYF	TGCGCCAGCAGCCAAGGTCGGAGGCTAGGACAGCGAAACACCATATATTTT
TRBV19	.	.	TRBJ1-3	CATLPNFSSGNTIYF	TGTGCCACCCTCCCGAACTTCAGCTCTGGAAACACCATATATTTT
TRBV14	TRBD1	.	TRBJ2-3	CASSPGQLTDTQYF	TGTGCCAGCAGCCCGGGACAGCTCACAGATACGCAGTATTTT
TRBV6-5	.	.	TRBJ2-3	CASSPTRRSTDTQYF	TGTGCCAGCAGTCCCACTCGGAGAAGCACAGATACGCAGTATTTT
TRBV18	.	.	TRBJ2-5	CASSPSDGSFETQYF	TGTGCCAGCTCACCGTCGGACGGGTCATTTGAGACCCAGTACTTC
TRBV12-3/TRBV12-4	.	.	TRBJ1-1	CASSFQGNTEAFF	TGTGCCAGCAGTTTTCAGGGGAACACTGAAGCTTTCTTT
TRBV14	.	.	TRBJ1-1	CASSQNMNTEAFF	TGTGCCAGCAGCCAAAACATGAACACTGAAGCTTTCTTT
TRBV19	.	.	TRBJ1-5	CASSRGGTQPQHF	TGTGCCAGTAGTAGGGGGGGGACTCAGCCCCAGCATTTT
TRBV4-1	TRBD2	once	TRBJ2-2	CASSPRLAGGEKGTGELFF	TGCGCCAGCAGCCCCCGACTAGCGGGAGGAGAAAAGGGCACCGGGGAGCTGTTTTTT
TRBV27	TRBD1	.	TRBJ1-6	CASSPAPGQQNSPLHF	TGTGCCAGCAGCCCTGCCCCGGGACAGCAAAATTCACCCCTCCACTTT
TRBV30	.	.	TRBJ2-1	CAWSKSAEIYNEQFF	TGTGCCTGGAGTAAGTCGGCGGAGATCTACAATGAGCAGTTCTTC
TRBV28	TRBD2	.	TRBJ2-4	CASISGGTKNIQYF	TGTGCCAGCATATCCGGGGGGACCAAAAACATTCAGTACTTC
TRBV19	.	.	TRBJ2-1	CASSIPRAYNEQFF	TGTGCCAGTAGTATCCCCAGGGCCTACAATGAGCAGTTCTTC
TRBV9	.	.	TRBJ2-2	CASSPPGITNTGELFF	TGTGCCAGCAGCCCGCCCGGGATTACGAACACCGGGGAGCTGTTTTTT
TRBV6-5	TRBD1	.	TRBJ2-3	CASSSWTGSSTDTQYF	TGTGCCAGCAGTTCGTGGACAGGGTCTAGCACAGATACGCAGTATTTT
TRBV23-1	TRBD1	.	TRBJ2-7	CASSQKLRDRGWYEQYF	TGCGCCAGCAGTCAAAAACTCCGGGACAGGGGCTGGTACGAGCAGTACTTC
TRBV5-4	.	.	TRBJ1-6	CASSLRSYNSPLHF	TGTGCCAGCAGCTTAAGGAGTTACAATTCACCCCTCCACTTT
TRBV15	.	.	TRBJ1-5	CATRRGGGQPQHF	TGTGCCACCAGGAGGGGAGGTGGTCAGCCCCAGCATTTT
TRBV19	.	.	TRBJ1-2	CASNPRQAYGYTF	TGTGCCAGTAACCCGAGGCAGGCCTATGGCTACACCTTC
TRBV27	.	.	TRBJ2-1	CASSFRTLSRSYNEQFF	TGTGCCAGCAGTTTCCGGACATTGAGTCGCTCCTACAATGAGCAGTTCTTC
TRBV6-6	.	.	TRBJ1-1	CASSYGAGTEAFF	TGTGCCAGCAGTTACGGGGCGGGCACTGAAGCTTTCTTT
TRBV6-4	TRBD1	.	TRBJ1-1	CASSDRTGSNTEAFF	TGTGCCAGCAGCGACAGGACAGGTTCGAACACTGAAGCTTTCTTT
TRBV19	.	.	TRBJ1-4	CASSMPRGTSTNEKLFF	TGTGCCAGTAGTATGCCCCGGGGGACCTCAACTAATGAAAAACTGTTTTTT
TRBV5-5	.	.	TRBJ2-3	CASGRGTDTQYF	TGTGCCAGCGGGCGGGGCACAGATACGCAGTATTTT
TRBV7-9	.	.	TRBJ2-7	CASSSPSSYEQYF	TGTGCCAGCAGCTCACCGAGCTCCTACGAGCAGTACTTC
TRBV19	TRBD1	.	TRBJ2-6	CASSTRQGSPSGANVLTF	TGTGCCAGTAGTACGCGACAGGGAAGCCCCTCTGGGGCCAACGTCCTGACTTTC
TRBV6-5	TRBD1	.	TRBJ1-2	CASSSPGQLNYGYTF	TGTGCCAGCAGTTCACCGGGACAGTTAAACTATGGCTACACCTTC
TRBV11-2	.	.	TRBJ1-5	CASSSSPGMQHF	TGTGCCAGCAGCTCCTCCCCTGGCATGCAGCATTTT
TRBV7-2	.	.	TRBJ2-7	CASSLPASYEQYF	TGTGCCAGCAGCTTACCAGCATCCTACGAGCAGTACTTC
TRBV9	TRBD2	.	TRBJ2-3	CASSSRLAGVIFDTQYF	TGTGCCAGCAGCTCTAGACTAGCGGGGGTTATCTTCGATACGCAGTATTTT
TRBV11-3	.	.	TRBJ2-1	CASSLGLYNEQFF	TGTGCCAGCAGCTTAGGACTGTACAATGAGCAGTTCTTC
TRBV18	.	.	TRBJ2-7	CASSPPSQPSYEQYF	TGTGCCAGCTCACCACCGTCACAACCTTCCTACGAGCAGTACTTC
TRBV7-2	.	.	TRBJ2-2	CASKSQSLGELFF	TGTGCCAGCAAAAGCCAGAGCCTCGGGGAGCTGTTTTTT
TRBV27	.	once	TRBJ2-3	CASSFFPFRLRDTQYF	TGTGCCAGCAGTTTCTTCCCCTTTCGGCTCCGGGATACGCAGTATTTT
TRBV21-1	.	.	TRBJ2-7	CASSKGATDYEQYF	TGTGCCAGCAGCAAAGGGGCCACCGACTACGAGCAGTACTTC